This passage covers 31 T cell receptor beta chains from one sample sequenced in a study of shared clonotypes between healthy human individuals. Generated by immunoSEQ multiplex PCR, the TCRdb table keeps only in-frame clones and is missing some. The sample yields 650,000 to 800,000 clones, just under 75% seen once. Specimen: memory CD4+ T cells sorted from blood. Subset of the sample: CD45RA-negative fraction. These TCRs come from a woman in her twenties or thirties in good health.

The DNA of the CDR3 is TGTGCCAGCAGCCCGGGATTAGCCAAAAACATTCAGTACTTC. Encoded protein: CASSPGLAKNIQYF. V is TRBV7-2 and J is TRBJ2-4, with D perhaps TRBD2 (5 bases). There are 14 residues in the CDR3. In germline, CDR1 is SGHTA, CDR2 FQGNSA. V was pared by 5 bases and J by 0 bases, with 8 bases between.

The sample holds a few counts of this clone. The chain recombines TRBV18 with TRBJ1-1, with TRBD1 identical over 7 bases. The junction had 13 bases not matched to a gene; V was cut back by 6 bases and J by 6 bases. The CDR3 sequence is 15 residues long. Germline CDR1 is KGHSH and CDR2 is LQKENI. CDR3 DNA sequence: TGTGCCAGCTCCCTCATTCAGGGGGTAGGCGCTGAAGCTTTCTTT. Translation: CASSLIQGVGAEAFF. The full variable domain, its missing parts supplied by reference TRBV18 and TRBJ1-1, is NAGVMQNPRHLVRRRGQEARLRCSPMKGHSHVYWYRQLPEEGLKFMVYLQKENIIDESGMPKERFSAEFPKEGPSILRIQQVVRGDSAAYFCASSLIQGVGAEAFFGQGTRLTVV.

The table lists this clone with a count of one. The V and J genes are TRBV5-8 and TRBJ1-5; tentative D call: TRBD1 (6 bases). Looked up from germline, CDR1 is SGHTS and CDR2 is YDEGEE. The CDR3 extends over 14 amino acids. V gave up 4 bases and J gave up 6 bases, with 14 bases separating them. CDR3 nucleotide sequence: TGTGCCAGCAGCCTCAGGGGTTGGGGTCAGCCCCAGCATTTT. Protein product: CASSLRGWGQPQHF.

This sequence joins TRBV27 and TRBJ2-1; 8 bases line up with TRBD1. The CDR3 is made up of 18 amino acids. Germline CDR1 and CDR2: MNHEY and SMNVEV (reference sequence). Unmatched junction bases numbered 15, after V lost 3 bases and J lost 5 bases. The CDR3 nucleotides read TGTGCCAGCAGTTTCCACAGTGGGGCAGGGGGCCTTCACAATGAGCAGTTCTTC. This sequence encodes CASSFHSGAGGLHNEQFF.

This clone turned up a few times. The chain has TRBV28 and TRBJ1-1; D unresolved. Germline V gives CDR1 MDHEN, CDR2 SYDVKM. V lost 11 bases and J lost 2, with 18 bases in between. CDR3 size: 14 residues. The CDR3 sequence: CAVDDIRENTEAFF. The CDR3, as DNA: TGTGCCGTCGACGATATTCGAGAAAACACTGAAGCTTTCTTT.

The V and J genes are TRBV27 and TRBJ1-1; no clear D gene. The CDR3 extends over 13 amino acids. Germline CDR1 reads MNHEY; CDR2 reads SMNVEV (reference sequence). The V end was cut by 2 bases, the J end by 2 bases, with 6 bases between. The CDR3 here is CASSLALNTEAFF. The CDR3 DNA reads TGTGCCAGCAGTTTAGCACTCAACACTGAAGCTTTCTTT.

This clone has more than one count but fewer than ten. This chain joins TRBV20-1 and TRBJ1-5; D may be TRBD1 (5 bases). With 7 bases removed from V and 7 bases from J, the gap between germline ends came to 11 bases. The CDR3 is 11 residues long. Per the germline V gene, CDR1 is DFQATT and CDR2 is SNEGSKA (reference sequence). The CDR3: CSVGGGQPQHF. For the CDR3, the DNA is TGCAGTGTTGGGGGGGGACAGCCCCAGCATTTT.

V gene TRBV2 combines with J gene TRBJ1-4, with a tentative D call TRBD1 (6 bases). Germline V gene data show CDR1 as SNHLY and CDR2 as FYNNEI. Trimming pared 4 bases from V and 7 bases from J, leaving 10 bases between. CDR3 length: 13 amino acids. The chain's CDR3 is CASSVQGPEKLFF. CDR3 sequence (DNA): TGTGCCAGCAGTGTACAGGGACCTGAAAAACTGTTTTTT.

The V and J genes are TRBV7-2 and TRBJ2-3, with 8 positions matching TRBD2. J lost 5 bases, V lost 7 bases, and 11 bases had no gene match. This CDR3 has 15 residues. Looked up from germline, CDR1 is SGHTA and CDR2 is FQGNSA. The CDR3, as DNA: TGTGCCAGCATCATCCGAGCGGGAGTTAAAGATACGCAGTATTTT. Its translation is CASIIRAGVKDTQYF.

CDR3 residues: CASSRTGAFANTGELFF. Written as DNA, the CDR3 is TGTGCCAGCAGTCGGACAGGGGCGTTCGCGAACACCGGGGAGCTGTTTTTT. The chain has TRBV2 and TRBJ2-2; the match to TRBD1 covers 9 bases. CDR1 and CDR2 from the germline V gene are SNHLY and FYNNEI. The ends lost 5 bases at V and 0 bases at J; junction bases unmatched: 7. The CDR3 loop spans 17 amino acids.

V usage is TRBV6-5 and J usage is TRBJ1-5; tentatively, D is TRBD1 (6 bases). Germline-derived CDR1 and CDR2 are MNHEY and SVGAGI. V lost 8 bases and J 7 bases, leaving 21 bases between the germline ends. The CDR3 has 15 amino acids. This CDR3 is CASAHMAGVEQPQHF. The CDR3 DNA sequence: TGTGCCAGCGCCCACATGGCAGGGGTTGAGCAGCCCCAGCATTTT.

The V call is TRBV11-1, the J call TRBJ1-5, with 7 bases fitting TRBD1. V gave up 5 bases and J gave up 1 base; unmatched junction bases: 5. Germline lookup yields CDR1 SGHAT and CDR2 FQDESV (reference sequence). CDR3 size: 15 residues. In DNA, the CDR3 is TGTGCCAGCAGCATCGGACAGGAGAGCAATCAGCCCCAGCATTTT. As protein: CASSIGQESNQPQHF. The entire variable domain, with the rest obtained from reference TRBV11-1 and TRBJ1-5, is as follows: EAEVAQSPRYKITEKSQAVAFWCDPISGHATLYWYRQILGQGPELLVQFQDESVVDDSQLPKDRFSAERLKGVDSTLKIQPAELGDSAMYLCASSIGQESNQPQHFGDGTRLSIL.

This chain uses TRBV2 with TRBJ2-1, with D hard to call. The CDR3 length is 15 residues. The germline CDR1 and CDR2 sequences are SNHLY and FYNNEI. The V end was cut by 3 bases, the J end by 8 bases, with 17 bases between. The CDR3 DNA follows: TGTGCCAGCAGTGATGGTAAGAATGCTTGGGATGAGCAGTTCTTC. Translation: CASSDGKNAWDEQFF.

The chain joins TRBV18 to TRBJ1-2; TRBD1 matches 11 bases. The V segment lost 3 bases and the J segment 8 bases; nucleotides outside the gene matches: 8. The CDR3 contains 15 residues. The germline CDR1 and CDR2 sequences are KGHSH and LQKENI. The CDR3 DNA sequence: TGTGCCAGCTCACCGGCCGGACAGGGGGCTGGAGGCTACACCTTC. Protein sequence: CASSPAGQGAGGYTF.

The CDR3, as DNA: TGTGCCAGCAGCCTCTGGGGCGGGGAGCTGTTTTTT. The encoded protein is CASSLWGGELFF. J is TRBJ2-2 and V is TRBV6-1; D uncertain. The V gene's germline CDR1 is MNHNS and CDR2 SASEGT. The CDR3 is 12 residues long. Between the trimmed V and J ends, which lost 6 bases and 7 bases, there was a span of 9 bases.

This clone was seen a handful of times. In the same sample, other DNA sequences code for this CDR3. The chain has TRBV6-1 and TRBJ1-1, with unresolved D. V lost 2 bases, J lost 5 bases, and 6 bases lay in between. Per the germline V gene, CDR1 is MNHNS and CDR2 is SASEGT. There are 12 residues in the CDR3. The CDR3 spells CASSESRTEAFF. The CDR3 region has the DNA TGTGCCAGCAGTGAATCCCGGACTGAAGCTTTCTTT.

The CDR3 DNA reads as TGTGCCAGCAGTTTCACCGGGGACAGGGGCGGTGAAAAACTGTTTTTT. This gives the protein CASSFTGDRGGEKLFF. This chain connects TRBV27 to TRBJ1-4, with 10 bases matching TRBD1. Trimming took 3 bases from V and 7 from J; bases not matched to a gene: 8. This CDR3 contains 16 residues. Germline V gene data show CDR1 as MNHEY and CDR2 as SMNVEV (reference sequence).

The chain employs TRBV5-1 and TRBJ2-1; TRBD2 aligns across 9 bases. The trim removed 0 bases at V and 7 bases at J, leaving 8 bases unmatched. This CDR3 has 16 amino acids. The germline V gene encodes CDR1 SGHRS and CDR2 YFSETQ. The CDR3 DNA is TGCGCCAGCAGCTTGGGGGCGGGAGGGTTGATGAATGAGCAGTTCTTC. Protein sequence: CASSLGAGGLMNEQFF.

The chain recombines TRBV5-8 with TRBJ2-5; D gene ambiguous. The V end lost 2 bases, the J end lost 2 bases, and 10 bases lay between the germline ends. The germline V gene has CDR1 SGHTS and CDR2 YDEGEE. There are 14 residues in the CDR3. CDR3 in DNA: TGTGCCAGCAGCTTTATGACACAGCAAGAGACCCAGTACTTC. Its protein product is CASSFMTQQETQYF.

The gene calls are TRBV29-1 and TRBJ2-2, with a possible D match to TRBD2 (6 bases). The CDR3 length is 14 residues. Germline V gene data show CDR1 as SQVTM and CDR2 as ANQGSEA. The V end lost 7 bases, the J end lost 1 base, and 13 bases lay between the germline ends. The CDR3 bases are TGCAGCGCAGAGGGAGGCCTGAACACCGGGGAGCTGTTTTTT. It specifies CSAEGGLNTGELFF.

This clone was detected many times. This chain connects TRBV6-1 to TRBJ2-7, with D possibly matching TRBD2 (6 bases). This CDR3 is built from 11 residues. V lost 8 bases and J lost 8, with 13 bases in between. Germline V gives CDR1 MNHNS, CDR2 SASEGT. The CDR3 protein is CASPPGVKQYF. CDR3 in DNA: TGTGCCAGCCCACCGGGGGTGAAGCAGTACTTC.

The chain has TRBV5-1 and TRBJ1-5; 10 nucleotides match TRBD1. V lost 0 bases and J lost 6; bases outside the gene matches: 6. The CDR3 sequence is 16 residues long. Germline lookup yields CDR1 SGHRS and CDR2 YFSETQ. The CDR3 nucleotides are TGCGCCAGCAGCTTGGGAACCGGGACAGGGGCTCAGCCCCAGCATTTT. Protein sequence: CASSLGTGTGAQPQHF. Supplemented by reference TRBV5-1 and TRBJ1-5, the full variable domain reads KAGVTQTPRYLIKTRGQQVTLSCSPISGHRSVSWYQQTPGQGLQFLFEYFSETQRNKGNFPGRFSGRQFSNSRSEMNVSTLELGDSALYLCASSLGTGTGAQPQHFGDGTRLSIL.

The rearrangement links TRBV2 to TRBJ1-2; D is undetermined. The CDR3 consists of 13 residues. V was trimmed by 3 bases and J by 8 bases, leaving 13 bases between them. Germline CDR1 reads SNHLY; CDR2 reads FYNNEI. The CDR3 DNA follows: TGTGCCAGCAGTGATTCCAGAGTGGGAGGCTACACCTTC. Its protein is CASSDSRVGGYTF.

J is TRBJ2-7 and V is TRBV7-9, with TRBD1 matching over 9 bases. V lost 2 bases and J lost 3; bases outside the gene matches: 14. Germline CDR1 is SEHNR and CDR2 is FQNEAQ (reference sequence). The CDR3 has 18 residues. The CDR3, as DNA: TGTGCCAGCAGCTTATCACAGGGGGCGATGGTGTGGAACTACGAGCAGTACTTC. This encodes CASSLSQGAMVWNYEQYF.

V is TRBV6-5 and J is TRBJ2-2, with D perhaps given as TRBD1 or TRBD2 (6 bases each). Germline values: CDR1 MNHEY, CDR2 SVGAGI. The V end lost 2 bases, the J end lost 4 bases, and 14 bases lay between the germline ends. The CDR3 length is 16 residues. In DNA, the CDR3 is TGTGCCAGCAGTTACCGAGGGGGGAGCAGCACCGGGGAGCTGTTTTTT. Translating gives CASSYRGGSSTGELFF.

The chain is built from TRBV6-1 and TRBJ2-7, with D possibly called TRBD1 or TRBD2 (7 bases each). V lost 7 bases and J lost 4, with 17 bases in between. CDR1 MNHNS and CDR2 SASEGT come from the germline V gene. CDR3 size: 14 residues. The CDR3 DNA is TGTGCCAGCATATCAAGACAGGGAGGGTACGAGCAGTACTTC. Encoded protein: CASISRQGGYEQYF.

The chain combines TRBV5-4 with TRBJ2-3, with D unclear. The V end lost 4 bases, the J end lost 8 bases, and 17 bases lay between the germline ends. This CDR3 comprises 14 residues. In germline, CDR1 is SGHNT, CDR2 YYREEE (reference sequence). CDR3 loop: CASSIDTHGSTQYF. The CDR3 bases are TGTGCCAGCAGCATTGACACCCACGGTAGTACGCAGTATTTT.

This chain uses TRBV10-3 with TRBJ1-1; no clear D gene. Germline loops: CDR1 ENHRY, CDR2 SYGVKD. With 4 bases removed from V and 3 bases from J, the gap between germline ends came to 12 bases. The CDR3 is 14 residues long. This CDR3 is CAISAVGRDTEAFF. CDR3 DNA: TGTGCCATCAGTGCTGTCGGCCGCGACACTGAAGCTTTCTTT.

In its sample, this clone was seen many times. The V and J genes are TRBV19 and TRBJ1-5; TRBD1 might be the D (5 bases). Trimming took off 7 bases at V and 5 bases at J, with 18 bases between the two ends. There are 15 residues in the CDR3. In germline, CDR1 is LNHDA, CDR2 SQIVND (reference sequence). The CDR3: CASTWDGGPYQPQHF. CDR3 nucleotides: TGTGCCAGTACCTGGGACGGCGGTCCTTATCAGCCCCAGCATTTT. The variable domain in full, completed from reference TRBV19 and TRBJ1-5, reads DGGITQSPKYLFRKEGQNVTLSCEQNLNHDAMYWYRQDPGQGLRLIYYSQIVNDFQKGDIAEGYSVSREKKESFPLTVTSAQKNPTAFYLCASTWDGGPYQPQHFGDGTRLSIL.

In regard to this clone: A much more abundant neighbour one base away suggests this may be a read error. This sample also contains other DNA sequences that code for the same CDR3. The chain recombines TRBV6-5 with TRBJ2-7; 13 bases align to TRBD2. CDR3 length equals 15 residues. Trimming removed 6 bases from V and 4 bases from J; junction bases left unmatched: 6. Per the germline V gene, CDR1 is MNHEY and CDR2 is SVGAGI. The CDR3 nucleotides read TGTGCCAGCAGCGCCGGGACTAGCGGGACTTACGAGCAGTACTTC. As protein: CASSAGTSGTYEQYF.

CDR3 coding DNA: TGCGCCAGCAGCTTGCAGGTTAGCGGGAGGGCCTACAATGAGCAGTTCTTC. Protein product: CASSLQVSGRAYNEQFF. V and J are TRBV5-1 and TRBJ2-1, with 11 positions matching TRBD2. The CDR3 loop spans 17 amino acids. Per germline, CDR1 SGHRS and CDR2 YFSETQ. The junction had 5 bases not matched to a gene; V was cut back by 1 base and J by 2 bases.